Listed below are T cell receptor beta chains from one sample, sequenced in a study of T cell changes during pregnancy in multiple sclerosis. TCRdb's copy holds only in-frame clones and misses some; the assay was immunoSEQ multiplex PCR. The sample carries about 93,000 clones, 85% to 95% recorded once. The sequences come from peripheral blood, collected after pregnancy. The receptor set was obtained from a female donor with multiple sclerosis, enrolled in a pregnancy study. CDR3s include the opening cysteine and the closing phenylalanine or tryptophan. Each record gives: clone size, J gene, D gene, V gene, CDR3 DNA, CDR3 protein. The D gene is left open where the match is weak. Clone size is shown for a subset of rows, as once, few, many or a class of expanded clone.

NA,TRBJ2-3,TRBD2,TRBV11-2,TGTGCCAGCAGCTCGACTAGCGGGAGGCATACGCAGTATTTT,CASSSTSGRHTQYF
once,TRBJ2-7,TRBD1,TRBV4-3,TGCGCCAGCAGCCAAGGCTCCGGGACAGGCTTGTCCTACGAGCAGTACTTC,CASSQGSGTGLSYEQYF
NA,TRBJ1-1,NA,TRBV27,TGTGCCAGCAGTAGCGGACTGCCGAACACTGAAGCTTTCTTT,CASSSGLPNTEAFF
NA,TRBJ1-1,NA,TRBV2,TGTGCCAGCAGTGAATCAGGGCGCCTAGCTTTCTTT,CASSESGRLAFF
NA,TRBJ2-2,TRBD1,TRBV11-3,TGTGCCAGCAGCAAGATATTCCCGGGACAGGGGGGAACCGGGGAGCTGTTTTTT,CASSKIFPGQGGTGELFF
NA,TRBJ2-1,NA,TRBV18,TGTGCCAGCTCACCACGACGACTCAATGAGCAGTTCTTC,CASSPRRLNEQFF
NA,TRBJ2-5,TRBD1,TRBV5-1,TGCGCCAGCCGACCCTGGACAGGGGGGACTCTCGGGGAGACCCAGTACTTC,CASRPWTGGTLGETQYF
NA,TRBJ2-2,TRBD2,TRBV6-1,TGTGCCAGCATTCGAAGCGGGAGGATCGGCGGGGAGCTGTTTTTT,CASIRSGRIGGELFF
NA,TRBJ2-1,TRBD2,TRBV29-1,TGCAGCGTTGAGTTGGGGCGGGAGCCCTACAATGAGCAGTTCTTC,CSVELGREPYNEQFF
NA,TRBJ2-3,TRBD2,TRBV19,TGTGCCAGTAGTAGGGGGACTAGTTCAGATACGCAGTATTTT,CASSRGTSSDTQYF
NA,TRBJ2-2,TRBD1,TRBV7-9,TGTGCCAGCAGCCGGGGACAGGGGACCGGGGAGCTGTTTTTT,CASSRGQGTGELFF
NA,TRBJ2-1,TRBD2,TRBV13,TGTGCCAGCAGCTTCTTTAGCGGGGTCAATGAGCAGTTCTTC,CASSFFSGVNEQFF
NA,TRBJ2-1,NA,TRBV11-2,TGTGCCAGCAGCTTCCAGGGGCAGAGAAACCGGGAGCAGTTCTTC,CASSFQGQRNREQFF
NA,TRBJ2-7,TRBD1,TRBV18,TGTGCCAGCTCATTCCGACAGGGTGGGGATCAGTACTTC,CASSFRQGGDQYF
once,TRBJ1-1,NA,TRBV9,TGTGCCAGCAGCGTAGTCGGTGAAGCTTTCTTT,CASSVVGEAFF
NA,TRBJ1-6,NA,TRBV27,TGTGCCAGCAAAGGGGTCTGGGATTCACCCCTCCACTTT,CASKGVWDSPLHF
once,TRBJ2-5,NA,TRBV7-2,TGTGCCAGCAGCCCTCCTTCTGGCGAGACCCAGTACTTC,CASSPPSGETQYF
NA,TRBJ2-7,TRBD1,TRBV5-1,TGCGCCAGCAGAAAACCCACAGGGGCCTACGAGCAGTACTTC,CASRKPTGAYEQYF
NA,TRBJ1-4,NA,TRBV2,TGTGCCAGCAAATATCGTGGGGGGGCTAATGAAAAACTGTTTTTT,CASKYRGGANEKLFF
NA,TRBJ1-5,TRBD1,TRBV11-3,TGTGCCAGCAGCCCACAGGGGACATTTCAGCCCCAGCATTTT,CASSPQGTFQPQHF
NA,TRBJ1-2,TRBD1,TRBV30,TGTGCCTGGAGTAGGCAGGGGGAGGTCTATGGCTACACCTTC,CAWSRQGEVYGYTF
once,TRBJ1-1,TRBD1,TRBV5-1,TGCGCCAGCAGCTTGGCCACCGGGACAGGAGAGGAGGCTTTCTTT,CASSLATGTGEEAFF
NA,TRBJ2-1,TRBD2,TRBV11-3,TGTGCCAGCAGCTTAGATGGGCGGGAGGGTTATGAGCAGTTCTTC,CASSLDGREGYEQFF
NA,TRBJ1-1,TRBD1,TRBV5-1,TGCGCCAGCAGCACTGGGACAGGGAACACTGAAGCTTTCTTT,CASSTGTGNTEAFF
NA,TRBJ1-1,TRBD1,TRBV27,TGTGCCAGCAGTTCTACAGGGGCTGAAGCTTTCTTT,CASSSTGAEAFF
medium-sized,TRBJ1-1,NA,TRBV5-1,TGCGCCAGCAGCAACGTCGATCGGGGGATAACTGAAGCTTTCTTT,CASSNVDRGITEAFF
NA,TRBJ2-2,NA,TRBV9,TGTGCCAGCAGCGTAACCGGGACTGAGAACACCGGGGAGCTGTTTTTT,CASSVTGTENTGELFF
NA,TRBJ2-7,NA,TRBV5-1,TGCGCCAGCAGTCGGGACACTGACTCCTACGAGCAGTACTTC,CASSRDTDSYEQYF
NA,TRBJ1-1,NA,TRBV19,TGTGCCAGTAGTAGGTGGGGGCAGGTGAACACTGAAGCTTTCTTT,CASSRWGQVNTEAFF
NA,TRBJ1-2,NA,TRBV7-9,TGTGCCAGCAGCTTAGTGGGCACGGCCCGTGGCTACACCTTC,CASSLVGTARGYTF
NA,TRBJ2-7,NA,TRBV5-8,TGTGCCAGCAGGCCCAGGGATACTAACACCTACGAGCAGTACTTC,CASRPRDTNTYEQYF
NA,TRBJ2-1,TRBD2,TRBV7-3,TGTGCCAGCAGCTTAAACCCTAGCGGGAGGCACAATGAGCAGTTCTTC,CASSLNPSGRHNEQFF
NA,TRBJ2-4,NA,TRBV4-2,TGTGCCAGCAGCCAAGATCCGACAGAATCAGGCAAAAACATTCAGTACTTC,CASSQDPTESGKNIQYF
NA,TRBJ2-3,TRBD2,TRBV27,TGTGCCAGCAGTCCCCTCTCAGCTAGCGGAAGCACAGATACGCAGTATTTT,CASSPLSASGSTDTQYF
NA,TRBJ1-1,TRBD1,TRBV7-2,TGTGCCAGCAGCCCGGACAGGTTGGGAATGGCTTTCTTT,CASSPDRLGMAFF
NA,TRBJ2-1,TRBD2,TRBV25-1,TGTGCCAGCAGTGAAGTTTCTAGCGGGTACAATGAGCAGTTCTTC,CASSEVSSGYNEQFF
NA,TRBJ1-5,TRBD1,TRBV5-1,TGCGCCAGCAGCCTGACAGGGGGCAATCAGCCCCAGCATTTT,CASSLTGGNQPQHF
NA,TRBJ2-3,NA,TRBV6-4,TGTGCCTCCATCCGTGCGGGGGCACATCCAGATACGCAGTATTTT,CASIRAGAHPDTQYF
NA,TRBJ2-5,NA,TRBV11-2,TGTGCCAGCAGCTTGAAGGGGAGGGAGACCCAGTACTTC,CASSLKGRETQYF
NA,TRBJ2-1,TRBD2,TRBV6-6,TGTGCCACCAAATCTCGGGAGGCCCTCTACAATGAGCAGTTCTTC,CATKSREALYNEQFF
NA,TRBJ2-5,TRBD1,TRBV5-1,TGCGCCAGCAGCTTTAAGGGGGCGGAGACCCAGTACTTC,CASSFKGAETQYF
NA,TRBJ2-5,NA,TRBV5-1,TGCGCCAGCAGCTTTGGAGGGAGGCAAGAGACCCAGTACTTC,CASSFGGRQETQYF
NA,TRBJ2-7,NA,TRBV27,TGTGCCAGCAGTTTATCTGCCAGGGCCGGGAGAGAGCAGTACTTC,CASSLSARAGREQYF
NA,TRBJ1-2,NA,TRBV4-2,TGTGCCAGCAGCCAAGAAGGGGCATCCTATGGCTACACCTTC,CASSQEGASYGYTF
NA,TRBJ1-2,NA,TRBV4-3,TGCGCCAGCAGCCAAGCGGTTGAAGACTCTAACTATGGCTACACCTTC,CASSQAVEDSNYGYTF
NA,TRBJ1-2,TRBD1,TRBV18,TGTGCCAGCTCACAACAGGGGGGTAACTATGGCTACACCTTC,CASSQQGGNYGYTF
NA,TRBJ2-3,TRBD2,TRBV10-1,TGCGCCAGCAGTGAGCCCTCGGCGGGGGTCCCAGATACGCAGTATTTT,CASSEPSAGVPDTQYF